This T cell receptor (beta chain) emerged from a study of CD8 T cells in ankylosing spondylitis. Findings and limits, study-wide: Among TCR beta sequences, a motif of eight or nine highly homologous variants appeared characteristic of ankylosing spondylitis blood.

This clonotype has more than one count but fewer than ten. Its matching antigen is unknown. Germline CDR1 SGHTA, CDR2 FQGTGA. The CDR3 consists of 15 residues. Trimming pared 5 bases from V and 0 bases from J, leaving 10 bases between. TCRdb processed the 5' RACE reads anew with MiXCR; each CDR3 protein has one entry. Among a few hundred thousand distinct CDR3 sequences, 6.5% to 10% were seen once, and the ten largest hold approximately 15%. The V gene is TRBV7-3, the J gene TRBJ2-2, with D tentatively TRBD2 (5 bases). Sequenced sample: blood, either unsorted or a sorted T cell fraction (not recorded which). This receptor was taken from a male donor with ankylosing spondylitis. Written as DNA, the CDR3 is TGTGCCAGCAGCCTAGCCATAGCGAACACCGGGGAGCTGTTTTTT. Translation gives CASSLAIANTGELFF.